This TCR beta chain was recorded in a study of blood T cell repertoires in COVID-19. The overall study: Sites in the United States, Italy and Spain provided acute and convalescent COVID-19 samples. From T cells, B-cell-depleted T cells, or PBMCs came the material, which was cDNA or gDNA.

The V gene's germline CDR1 is SGHVS and CDR2 FQNEAQ. With 2 bases removed from V and 2 bases from J, the gap between germline ends came to 10 bases. This CDR3 comprises 14 residues. Study processing details: The authors estimated nucleated cell counts from reference gene primer amplification. TCRdb's table, derived via immunoSEQ multiplex PCR, lists solely in-frame clones and lacks some. For V, J and clone size, that table is used; D and trimming come from the DNA. Of some 45,000 clones listed, 76% are singletons. The material sequenced was peripheral blood. The V and J genes are TRBV7-8 and TRBJ2-7; D is possibly TRBD1 (5 bases). This receptor was identified in a man between 65 and 85 years old with active or convalescent COVID-19. The CDR3: CASSLRAGTYEQYF. The CDR3 DNA reads TGTGCCAGCAGCTTAAGGGCAGGGACCTACGAGCAGTACTTC.